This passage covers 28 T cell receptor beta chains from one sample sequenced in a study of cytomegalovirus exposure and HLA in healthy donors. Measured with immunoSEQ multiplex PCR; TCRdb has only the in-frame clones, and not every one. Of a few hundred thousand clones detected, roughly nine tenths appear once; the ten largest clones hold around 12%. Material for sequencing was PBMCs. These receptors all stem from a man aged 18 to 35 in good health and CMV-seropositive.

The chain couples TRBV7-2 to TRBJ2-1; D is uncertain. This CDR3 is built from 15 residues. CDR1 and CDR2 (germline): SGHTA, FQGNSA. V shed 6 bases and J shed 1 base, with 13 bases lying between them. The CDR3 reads CASSLAFSSYNEQFF. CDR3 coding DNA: TGTGCCAGCAGTCTGGCCTTCTCTTCCTACAATGAGCAGTTCTTC.

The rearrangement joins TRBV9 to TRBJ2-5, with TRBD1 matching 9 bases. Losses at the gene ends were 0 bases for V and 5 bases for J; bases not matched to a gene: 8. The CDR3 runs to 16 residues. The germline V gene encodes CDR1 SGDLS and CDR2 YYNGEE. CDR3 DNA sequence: TGTGCCAGCAGCGTAGTTCAAGGGACAGGGAGGGAGACCCAGTACTTC. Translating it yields CASSVVQGTGRETQYF. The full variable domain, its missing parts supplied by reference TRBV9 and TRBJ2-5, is DSGVTQTPKHLITATGQRVTLRCSPRSGDLSVYWYQQSLDQGLQFLIQYYNGEERAKGNILERFSAQQFPDLHSELNLSSLELGDSALYFCASSVVQGTGRETQYFGPGTRLLVL.

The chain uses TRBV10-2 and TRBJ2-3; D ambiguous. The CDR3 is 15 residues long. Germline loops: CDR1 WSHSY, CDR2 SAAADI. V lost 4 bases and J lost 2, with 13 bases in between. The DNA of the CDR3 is TGCGCCAGCAGTGCTAAGCGTCCCTACACAGATACGCAGTATTTT. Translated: CASSAKRPYTDTQYF.

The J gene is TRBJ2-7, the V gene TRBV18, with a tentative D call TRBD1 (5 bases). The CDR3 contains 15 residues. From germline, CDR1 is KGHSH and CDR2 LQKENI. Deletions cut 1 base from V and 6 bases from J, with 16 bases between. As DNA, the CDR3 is TGTGCCAGCTCACCACGGGTCGCCCAGGGTGGCGAGCAGTACTTC. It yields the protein CASSPRVAQGGEQYF.

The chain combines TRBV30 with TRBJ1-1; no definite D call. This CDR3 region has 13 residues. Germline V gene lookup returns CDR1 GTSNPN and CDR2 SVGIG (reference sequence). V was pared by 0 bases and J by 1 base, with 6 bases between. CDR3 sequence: CAWSVARNTEAFF. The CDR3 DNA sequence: TGTGCCTGGAGTGTTGCCAGGAACACTGAAGCTTTCTTT.

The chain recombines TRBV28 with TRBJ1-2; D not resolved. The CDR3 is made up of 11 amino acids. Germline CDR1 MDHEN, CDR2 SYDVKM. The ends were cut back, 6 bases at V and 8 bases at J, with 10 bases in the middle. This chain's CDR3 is CASSFPWGYTF. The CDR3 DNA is TGTGCCAGCAGCTTCCCGTGGGGCTACACCTTC.

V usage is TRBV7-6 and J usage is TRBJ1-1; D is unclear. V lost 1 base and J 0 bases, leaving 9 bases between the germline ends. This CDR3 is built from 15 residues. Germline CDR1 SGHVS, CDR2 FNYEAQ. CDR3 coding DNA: TGTGCCAGCAGCTTAGGGCAGCTCATGAACACTGAAGCTTTCTTT. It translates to CASSLGQLMNTEAFF.

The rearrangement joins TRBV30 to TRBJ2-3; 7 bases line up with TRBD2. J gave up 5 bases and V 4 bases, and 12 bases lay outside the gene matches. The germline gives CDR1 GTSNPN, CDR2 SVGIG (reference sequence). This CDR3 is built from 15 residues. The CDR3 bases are TGTGCCTGGACCGTACTAGCGCTGGGGGGAGATACGCAGTATTTT. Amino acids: CAWTVLALGGDTQYF.

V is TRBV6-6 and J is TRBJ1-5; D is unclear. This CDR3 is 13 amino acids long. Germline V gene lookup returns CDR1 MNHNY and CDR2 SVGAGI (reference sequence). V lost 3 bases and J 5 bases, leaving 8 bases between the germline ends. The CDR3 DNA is TGTGCCAGCAGTTATGGATCGGATCAGCCCCAGCATTTT. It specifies CASSYGSDQPQHF.

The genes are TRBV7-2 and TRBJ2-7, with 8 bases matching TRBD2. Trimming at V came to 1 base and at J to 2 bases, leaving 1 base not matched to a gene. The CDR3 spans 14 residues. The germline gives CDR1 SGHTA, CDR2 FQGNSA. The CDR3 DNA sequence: TGTGCCAGCAGCTTAGGACTAGCGCCCTACGAGCAGTACTTC. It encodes CASSLGLAPYEQYF.

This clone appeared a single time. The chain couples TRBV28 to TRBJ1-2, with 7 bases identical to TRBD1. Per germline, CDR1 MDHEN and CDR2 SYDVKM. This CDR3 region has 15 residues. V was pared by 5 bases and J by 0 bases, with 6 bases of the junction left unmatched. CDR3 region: CASSPGGRANYGYTF. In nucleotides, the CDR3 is TGTGCCAGCAGTCCAGGGGGAAGAGCTAACTATGGCTACACCTTC.

CDR3 protein: CASSEFRTKYEQYF. CDR3 bases: TGTGCCAGCAGTGAATTTAGGACTAAATACGAGCAGTACTTC. The chain uses TRBV6-1 and TRBJ2-7; D is perhaps TRBD2 (6 bases). The V end lost 2 bases, the J end lost 4 bases, and 12 bases lay between the germline ends. The germline CDR1 and CDR2 sequences are MNHNS and SASEGT. The length of the CDR3 is 14 residues.

CDR3 loop: CASSLPGHHTDTQYF. For the CDR3, the DNA is TGTGCCAGCAGCCTACCGGGACATCACACAGATACGCAGTATTTT. The gene calls are TRBV5-6 and TRBJ2-3; D may be TRBD1 (6 bases). CDR1 is SGHDT and CDR2 is YYEEEE in the germline V gene. The germline V and J ends were trimmed by 4 bases and 2 bases, with 14 bases remaining between them. The CDR3 has 15 amino acids. Together with reference TRBV5-6 and TRBJ2-3, the CDR3 gives the full variable domain: DAGVTQSPTHLIKTRGQQVTLRCSPKSGHDTVSWYQQALGQGPQFIFQYYEEEERQRGNFPDRFSGHQFPNYSSELNVNALLLGDSALYLCASSLPGHHTDTQYFGPGTRLTVL.

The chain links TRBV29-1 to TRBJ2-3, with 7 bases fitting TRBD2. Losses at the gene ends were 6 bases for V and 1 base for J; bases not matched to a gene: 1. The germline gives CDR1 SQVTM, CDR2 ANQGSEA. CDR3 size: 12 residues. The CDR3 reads CSVSGGTDTQYF. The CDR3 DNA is TGCAGCGTGAGCGGGGGCACAGATACGCAGTATTTT.

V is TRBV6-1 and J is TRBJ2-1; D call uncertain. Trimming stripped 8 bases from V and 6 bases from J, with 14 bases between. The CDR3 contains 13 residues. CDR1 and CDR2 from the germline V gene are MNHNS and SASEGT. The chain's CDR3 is CASGVGSRNEQFF. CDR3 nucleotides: TGTGCCAGCGGCGTGGGATCCCGCAATGAGCAGTTCTTC.

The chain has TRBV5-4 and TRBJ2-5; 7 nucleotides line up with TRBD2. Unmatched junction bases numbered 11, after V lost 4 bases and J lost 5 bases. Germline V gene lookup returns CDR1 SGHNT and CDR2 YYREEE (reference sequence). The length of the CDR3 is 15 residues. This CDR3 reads CASSGHGGSRETQYF. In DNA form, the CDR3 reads TGTGCCAGCAGCGGGCATGGCGGGAGTAGGGAGACCCAGTACTTC.

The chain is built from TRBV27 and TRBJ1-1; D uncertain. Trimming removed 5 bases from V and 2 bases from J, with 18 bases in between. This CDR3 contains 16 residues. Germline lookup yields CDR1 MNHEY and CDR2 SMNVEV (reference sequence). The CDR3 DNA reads TGTGCCAGCAGTCCGCTTTTCGGCCAATTTAACACTGAAGCTTTCTTT. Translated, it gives CASSPLFGQFNTEAFF.

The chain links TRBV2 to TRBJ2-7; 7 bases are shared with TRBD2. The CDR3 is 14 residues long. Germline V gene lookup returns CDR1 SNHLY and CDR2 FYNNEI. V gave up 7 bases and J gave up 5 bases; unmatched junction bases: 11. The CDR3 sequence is CASNGAGVLNEQYF. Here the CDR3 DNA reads TGTGCCAGCAATGGGGCGGGAGTACTGAACGAGCAGTACTTC.

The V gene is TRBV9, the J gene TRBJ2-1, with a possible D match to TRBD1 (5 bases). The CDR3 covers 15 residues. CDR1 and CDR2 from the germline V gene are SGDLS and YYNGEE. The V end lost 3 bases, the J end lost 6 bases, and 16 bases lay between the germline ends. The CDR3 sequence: CASSAQPTQGNEQFF. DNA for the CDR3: TGTGCCAGCAGCGCCCAACCCACCCAGGGCAATGAGCAGTTCTTC.

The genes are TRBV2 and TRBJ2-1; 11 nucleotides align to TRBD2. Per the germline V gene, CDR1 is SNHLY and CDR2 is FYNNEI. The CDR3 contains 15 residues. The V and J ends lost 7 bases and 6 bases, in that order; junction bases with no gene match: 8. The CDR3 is CASKIAGGPVNEQFF. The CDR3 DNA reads TGTGCCAGCAAGATAGCGGGAGGGCCAGTCAATGAGCAGTTCTTC.

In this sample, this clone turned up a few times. CDR3 bases: TGTGCCTGGAGTGAGGGGACAGTTCTAGGTCAGCCCCAGCATTTT. Encoded protein: CAWSEGTVLGQPQHF. The chain is built from TRBV30 and TRBJ1-5; 7 positions match TRBD1. V dropped 1 base and J dropped 6; count of bases not matched to a gene: 9. Germline V CDR1 and CDR2: GTSNPN, SVGIG (reference sequence). CDR3 length: 15 amino acids.

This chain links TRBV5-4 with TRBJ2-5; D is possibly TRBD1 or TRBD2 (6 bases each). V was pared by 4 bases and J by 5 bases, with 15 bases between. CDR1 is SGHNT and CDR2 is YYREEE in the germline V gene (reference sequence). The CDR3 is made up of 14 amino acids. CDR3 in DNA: TGTGCCAGCAGCGAGGGGGGCCTGGTCGAGACCCAGTACTTC. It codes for CASSEGGLVETQYF.

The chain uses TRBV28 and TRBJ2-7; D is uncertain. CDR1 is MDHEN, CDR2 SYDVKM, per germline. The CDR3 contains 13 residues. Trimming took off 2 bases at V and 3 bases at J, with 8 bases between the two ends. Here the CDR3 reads CASSLGRNYEQYF. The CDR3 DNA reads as TGTGCCAGCAGTTTAGGGCGGAACTACGAGCAGTACTTC. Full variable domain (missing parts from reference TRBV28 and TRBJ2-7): DVKVTQSSRYLVKRTGEKVFLECVQDMDHENMFWYRQDPGLGLRLIYFSYDVKMKEKGDIPEGYSVSREKKERFSLILESASTNQTSMYLCASSLGRNYEQYFGPGTRLTVT.

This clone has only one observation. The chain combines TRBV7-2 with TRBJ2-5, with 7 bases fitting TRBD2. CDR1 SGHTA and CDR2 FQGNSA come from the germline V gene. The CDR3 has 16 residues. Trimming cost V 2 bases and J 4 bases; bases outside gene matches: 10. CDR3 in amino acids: CASSLYSGIPPETQYF. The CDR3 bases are TGTGCCAGCAGCTTATACAGCGGGATCCCCCCAGAGACCCAGTACTTC.

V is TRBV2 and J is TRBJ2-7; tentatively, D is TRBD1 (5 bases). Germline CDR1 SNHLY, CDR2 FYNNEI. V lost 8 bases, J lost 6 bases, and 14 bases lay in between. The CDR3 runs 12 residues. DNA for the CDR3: TGTGCCAGCCAATGGTCCACAGGCGAGCAGTACTTC. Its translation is CASQWSTGEQYF.

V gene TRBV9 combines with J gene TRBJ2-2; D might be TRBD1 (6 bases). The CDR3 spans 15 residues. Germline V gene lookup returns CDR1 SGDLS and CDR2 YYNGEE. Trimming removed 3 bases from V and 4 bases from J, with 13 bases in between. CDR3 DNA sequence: TGTGCCAGCAGCGAGCCCGGGACAATCACCGGGGAGCTGTTTTTT. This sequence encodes CASSEPGTITGELFF.

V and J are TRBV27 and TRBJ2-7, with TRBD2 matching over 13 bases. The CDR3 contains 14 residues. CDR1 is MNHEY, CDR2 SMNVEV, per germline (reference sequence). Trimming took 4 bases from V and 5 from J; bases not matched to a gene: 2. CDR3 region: CASSSGLAGDEQYF. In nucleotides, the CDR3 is TGTGCCAGCAGTTCCGGACTAGCGGGAGACGAGCAGTACTTC.

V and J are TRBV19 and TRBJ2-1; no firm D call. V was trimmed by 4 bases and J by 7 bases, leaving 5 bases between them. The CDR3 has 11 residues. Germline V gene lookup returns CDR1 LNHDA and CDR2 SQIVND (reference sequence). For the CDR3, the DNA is TGTGCCAGTAGTACCTTAAATGAGCAGTTCTTC. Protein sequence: CASSTLNEQFF.